The clone carrying this T cell receptor (beta chain) has ten or more counts. This entry belongs to a study of T cells in Graves' hyperthyroidism and ophthalmopathy. Study details: Peripheral blood draws took place at initial diagnosis, ahead of any treatment.

V lost 6 bases, J lost 0 bases, and 9 bases stayed unmatched. The CDR3 totals 17 residues. Germline loops: CDR1 SGHAT, CDR2 FQNNGV. Using RNA transcripts as the source, TCR beta CDR3 regions were amplified. In the first-round RT-PCR of the TCR CDR3, the HTBI primer set was used. Each CDR3 protein gets one entry after TCRdb re-called the multiplex PCR reads with MiXCR. The table has over 550,000 distinct CDR3 sequences, approximately 16% seen once; the top ten hold about 17%. Pregnant or lactating patients were excluded, as were those with uncontrolled infection or other autoimmune disease. In making diagnoses, clinical symptoms, serum thyroxine and TRAb, thyroid ultrasound and orbital computed tomography were all used.

This TCR derives from a woman under 30 with Graves' hyperthyroidism. The material sequenced was blood. This rearrangement joins TRBV11-2 to TRBJ1-4, with 8 positions matching TRBD1. The CDR3 DNA reads TGTGCCAGCAGAGGGACAGGACCCCTAGCAACTAATGAAAAACTGTTTTTT. It translates to CASRGTGPLATNEKLFF.